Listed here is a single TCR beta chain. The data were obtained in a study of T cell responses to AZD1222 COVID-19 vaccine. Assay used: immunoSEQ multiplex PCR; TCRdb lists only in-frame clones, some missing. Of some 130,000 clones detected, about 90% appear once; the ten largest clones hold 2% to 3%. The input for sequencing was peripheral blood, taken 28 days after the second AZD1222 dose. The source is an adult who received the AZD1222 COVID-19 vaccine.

CDR3 sequence: CASSPDRVTDTQYF. CDR3 nucleotide sequence: TGTGCCAGCAGCCCGGACAGGGTCACAGATACGCAGTATTTT. V gene TRBV5-5 combines with J gene TRBJ2-3, with 8 bases fitting TRBD1. There are 14 residues in the CDR3. The V gene's germline CDR1 is SGHKS and CDR2 YYEKEE (reference sequence). V dropped 4 bases and J dropped 2; count of bases not matched to a gene: 3.